The 32 T cell receptor beta chains below all came from one sample that was sequenced in a study of T cell responses to AZD1222 COVID-19 vaccine. Here immunoSEQ multiplex PCR was the method, and the copy in TCRdb shows in-frame clones only, minus some. Among 150,000 to 180,000 clones listed, 90% were seen once. The specimen was peripheral blood, collected on day 0 of AZD1222 vaccination. The source is an adult in good health.

This clone has just one count. The chain carries TRBV6-2 or TRBV6-3 and TRBJ2-2, with D possibly being TRBD1 or TRBD2 (6 bases each). The CDR3 runs to 17 residues. CDR1 and CDR2 from the germline V gene are MNHEY and SVGEGT. V was cut by 6 bases and J by 6 bases, with 23 bases left in between. CDR3 amino acids: CASSRLIRGPRPGELFF. The CDR3 DNA sequence: TGTGCCAGCAGCCGACTCATACGGGGGCCGCGTCCCGGGGAGCTGTTTTTT.

The rearrangement links TRBV19 to TRBJ1-2; possibly TRBD1 for D (6 bases). The CDR3 has 15 amino acids. The ends were cut back, 8 bases at V and 4 bases at J, with 20 bases in the middle. Germline lookup yields CDR1 LNHDA and CDR2 SQIVND (reference sequence). CDR3 region: CASVPPGGATYGYTF. The CDR3 nucleotides are TGTGCCAGTGTCCCTCCGGGGGGGGCGACCTATGGCTACACCTTC.

The V gene is TRBV11-3, the J gene TRBJ1-2, with D possibly TRBD1 on 5 matching bases. CDR3 length equals 18 residues. V was shortened by 4 bases and J by 5 bases, with 26 bases between the two germline ends. CDR1 is SGHNT, CDR2 YENEEA, per germline. The CDR3 sequence: CASSYTPPTPRDVYGYTF. The CDR3 DNA is TGTGCCAGCAGCTACACACCCCCTACACCCAGGGATGTGTATGGCTACACCTTC.

This rearrangement joins TRBV7-2 to TRBJ2-5; 13 nucleotides align to TRBD2. V shed 6 bases, J shed 7 bases, and the junction held 11 bases outside the gene matches. The CDR3 has 16 residues. Germline V gene data show CDR1 as SGHTA and CDR2 as FQGNSA. CDR3 DNA sequence: TGTGCCAGCAGGACAGGGACTAGCGGGGTGTGGGGGACCCAGTACTTC. It translates to CASRTGTSGVWGTQYF.

This chain connects TRBV6-5 to TRBJ2-7; possible D gene TRBD1, 6 bases. The CDR3 covers 16 residues. CDR1 is MNHEY, CDR2 SVGAGI, per germline. V was clipped by 0 bases and J by 2 bases, with 14 bases between them. The CDR3 spells CASSYSFMGAAYEQYF. The CDR3 DNA sequence: TGTGCCAGCAGTTACTCGTTTATGGGGGCCGCCTACGAGCAGTACTTC.

The chain employs TRBV6-6 and TRBJ2-2; 7 bases match TRBD2. Trimming at V came to 5 bases and at J to 0 bases, leaving 6 bases not matched to a gene. The CDR3 consists of 16 residues. Germline V gene lookup returns CDR1 MNHNY and CDR2 SVGAGI (reference sequence). CDR3 amino acids: CASSRRGGANTGELFF. DNA for the CDR3: TGTGCCAGCAGTCGACGGGGAGGGGCGAACACCGGGGAGCTGTTTTTT.

The chain employs TRBV18 and TRBJ1-1; tentatively, D is TRBD1 (5 bases). Germline V lookup: CDR1 KGHSH, CDR2 LQKENI. The ends were cut back, 6 bases at V and 11 bases at J, with 19 bases in the middle. This CDR3 has 13 amino acids. The CDR3 DNA is TGTGCCAGCTCCCCCGGGACGCCGAAAGTTGCTTTCTTT. This translates into CASSPGTPKVAFF. The variable domain in full, completed from reference TRBV18 and TRBJ1-1, reads NAGVMQNPRHLVRRRGQEARLRCSPMKGHSHVYWYRQLPEEGLKFMVYLQKENIIDESGMPKERFSAEFPKEGPSILRIQQVVRGDSAAYFCASSPGTPKVAFFGQGTRLTVV.

V gene TRBV30 combines with J gene TRBJ2-3; 8 positions match TRBD2. The trim removed 8 bases at V and 5 bases at J, leaving 18 bases unmatched. Germline CDR1 GTSNPN, CDR2 SVGIG (reference sequence). CDR3 length equals 16 residues. The CDR3 protein is CAGDFGSRGVEDTQYF. CDR3 nucleotide sequence: TGTGCCGGAGATTTCGGTTCGCGGGGGGTAGAAGATACGCAGTATTTT.

The genes are TRBV10-3 and TRBJ1-1; D is unclear. There are 12 residues in the CDR3. V gave up 8 bases and J gave up 8 bases, with 15 bases separating them. Germline V gives CDR1 ENHRY, CDR2 SYGVKD. In DNA, the CDR3 is TGTGCCATCCGGAGGTGGGGAGGGGAAGCTTTCTTT. Its translation is CAIRRWGGEAFF.

This clone has only one observation. This chain uses TRBV30 with TRBJ1-1; D remains unclear. The CDR3 contains 11 residues. Germline loops: CDR1 GTSNPN, CDR2 SVGIG (reference sequence). V lost 7 bases to trimming and J lost 5 bases, with 11 bases between them. The CDR3 spells CASTGGTEAFF. The CDR3 region has the DNA TGTGCCTCTACGGGAGGGACTGAAGCTTTCTTT.

The V and J genes are TRBV7-9 and TRBJ2-7; unclear D gene. Germline CDR1 and CDR2: SEHNR and FQNEAQ (reference sequence). The CDR3 is made up of 15 amino acids. Trimming stripped 5 bases from V and 1 base from J, with 15 bases between. Written as DNA, the CDR3 is TGTGCCAGCAGCCCAGGACGACTTCTTTCCTACGAGCAGTACTTC. Protein: CASSPGRLLSYEQYF. Full variable domain (missing parts from reference TRBV7-9 and TRBJ2-7): DTGVSQNPRHKITKRGQNVTFRCDPISEHNRLYWYRQTLGQGPEFLTYFQNEAQLEKSRLLSDRFSAERPKGSFSTLEIQRTEQGDSAMYLCASSPGRLLSYEQYFGPGTRLTVT.

This clone has a single count. V gene TRBV6-5 combines with J gene TRBJ1-1, with a possible D match to TRBD1 (6 bases). The CDR3 sequence is 12 residues long. Germline CDR1 MNHEY, CDR2 SVGAGI. Deletions cut 6 bases from V and 6 bases from J, with 11 bases between. The CDR3 region has the DNA TGTGCCAGCAGCCGGACAGTTTCTGAAGCTTTCTTT. It encodes CASSRTVSEAFF.

The V gene is TRBV30, the J gene TRBJ1-6, with D possibly matching TRBD1 (6 bases). Germline V lookup: CDR1 GTSNPN, CDR2 SVGIG (reference sequence). The CDR3 is 15 amino acids. Trimming stripped 3 bases from V and 7 bases from J, with 16 bases between. The CDR3 DNA follows: TGTGCCTGGAGGTACCAAGGACAGAGAAATTCACCCCTCCACTTT. Translation: CAWRYQGQRNSPLHF.

The V call is TRBV10-3, the J call TRBJ2-3, with 16 bases identical to TRBD2. From germline, CDR1 is ENHRY and CDR2 SYGVKD. Trimming cost V 3 bases and J 2 bases; bases outside gene matches: 14. This CDR3 contains 21 residues. CDR3 residues: CAISDIAAGTSGRGHTDTQYF. DNA of the CDR3: TGTGCCATCAGTGACATCGCGGCGGGGACTAGCGGGAGGGGGCACACAGATACGCAGTATTTT.

J is TRBJ1-5 and V is TRBV7-2; 7 nucleotides align to TRBD1. Germline V gene sequence: CDR1 SGHTA, CDR2 FQGNSA. The V gene end was trimmed by 5 bases and the J gene end by 1 base; junction bases not matched to a gene: 5. This CDR3 is built from 15 residues. The CDR3 DNA reads TGTGCCAGCAGCACCCGACAGGGAAGCAATCAGCCCCAGCATTTT. Its translation is CASSTRQGSNQPQHF.

The CDR3 region is CASSYSSQRGTYEQYF. DNA of the CDR3: TGTGCCAGCAGTTACTCGAGCCAGCGGGGCACCTACGAGCAGTACTTC. V is TRBV6-5 and J is TRBJ2-7, with 7 bases aligning to TRBD2. Losses at the gene ends were 0 bases for V and 2 bases for J; bases not matched to a gene: 7. The CDR3 covers 16 residues. Germline CDR1 MNHEY, CDR2 SVGAGI.

Note on this clone: The conserved final phenylalanine or tryptophan is absent from the CDR3, which likely points to a read error. The DNA is omitted, as the CDR3 cannot be located on it reliably, and the CDR3 follows TCRdb's listing. The J gene is TRBJ1-6, the V gene TRBV21-1; the table's D gene call, TRBD1, was not cross checked with the DNA. TRBV21-1 is a listed pseudogene. A total of 17 residues make up the CDR3, ends included. The CDR3 sequence is CASSKAGGTGDNSPLHL.

The CDR3 loop reads CATSRDPRVGNEKLFF. The DNA of the CDR3 is TGTGCCACCAGCAGAGATCCACGGGTGGGGAATGAAAAACTGTTTTTT. J is TRBJ1-4 and V is TRBV15; D is ambiguous. V lost 0 bases and J 5 bases, leaving 13 bases between the germline ends. This CDR3 is 16 amino acids long. The V gene's germline CDR1 is LNHNV and CDR2 YYDKDF (reference sequence).

This chain links TRBV24-1 with TRBJ1-5, with D unclear. The ends were cut back, 2 bases at V and 5 bases at J, with 15 bases in the middle. This CDR3 comprises 16 residues. Looked up from germline, CDR1 is KGHDR and CDR2 is SFDVKD. This CDR3 reads CATSDSDGATYQPQHF. CDR3 nucleotides: TGTGCCACCAGTGATTCCGACGGCGCTACATATCAGCCCCAGCATTTT.

V and J are TRBV27 and TRBJ1-1; D remains unclear. CDR1 and CDR2 from the germline V gene are MNHEY and SMNVEV (reference sequence). The V gene lost 6 bases and the J gene lost 4 bases, with 6 bases spanning the gap. The CDR3 runs 11 residues. CDR3 in amino acids: CASRGGTEAFF. CDR3 sequence (DNA): TGTGCCAGCAGGGGCGGCACTGAAGCTTTCTTT.

This clone was detected only a few times. The chain is built from TRBV2 and TRBJ1-4; 7 nucleotides align to TRBD1. With 6 bases clipped from V and 3 bases from J, the junction kept 7 bases outside the gene matches. The germline V gene has CDR1 SNHLY and CDR2 FYNNEI. The CDR3 has 15 residues. Here the CDR3 DNA reads TGTGCCAGCAGCCTTACAGGGGTGGCTAATGAAAAACTGTTTTTT. Translating gives CASSLTGVANEKLFF.

This chain links TRBV5-4 with TRBJ1-1; the D is unclear. The V end lost 4 bases, the J end lost 6 bases, and 13 bases lay between the germline ends. CDR1 and CDR2 from the germline V gene are SGHNT and YYREEE (reference sequence). The CDR3 covers 13 residues. The CDR3: CASSIIDGSEAFF. The CDR3 DNA follows: TGTGCCAGCAGCATCATCGACGGGTCTGAAGCTTTCTTT.

This clone was detected once. V and J are TRBV28 and TRBJ2-1, with 7 bases aligning to TRBD2. CDR3 length: 14 amino acids. Germline assignment: CDR1 MDHEN and CDR2 SYDVKM. J was trimmed by 2 bases and V by 6 bases; bases with no gene match: 4. The CDR3 reads CASSPSGAYNEQFF. The DNA for the CDR3 is TGTGCCAGCAGCCCCAGCGGGGCCTACAATGAGCAGTTCTTC.

The CDR3 bases are TGTGCCTGGAGTGGCGTGGGGGGCGAGCAGTTCTTC. As protein: CAWSGVGGEQFF. J is TRBJ2-1 and V is TRBV30; either TRBD1 or TRBD2 may fit D (6 bases each). Germline-derived CDR1 and CDR2 are GTSNPN and SVGIG (reference sequence). The ends were cut back, 1 base at V and 10 bases at J, with 11 bases in the middle. This CDR3 contains 12 residues.

This chain joins TRBV29-1 and TRBJ1-1, with D possibly being TRBD1 (5 bases). The CDR3 extends over 15 amino acids. CDR1 SQVTM and CDR2 ANQGSEA come from the germline V gene. The V and J ends lost 3 bases and 0 bases respectively, with 14 bases between them. The CDR3 reads CSVDRGWGMNTEAFF. DNA of the CDR3: TGCAGCGTTGATAGGGGTTGGGGAATGAACACTGAAGCTTTCTTT.

V gene TRBV9 combines with J gene TRBJ2-1; D not certain. Trimming took off 1 base at V and 3 bases at J, with 11 bases between the two ends. This CDR3 has 15 residues. CDR1 is SGDLS, CDR2 YYNGEE, per germline. CDR3 sequence (DNA): TGTGCCAGCAGCGTACTCGGCCTCCGCTACAATGAGCAGTTCTTC. Its protein is CASSVLGLRYNEQFF.

V is TRBV4-1 and J is TRBJ2-5, with 9 bases lining up with TRBD2. The junction had 11 bases not matched to a gene; V was cut back by 1 base and J by 5 bases. Germline assignment: CDR1 MGHRA and CDR2 YSYEKL. The CDR3 has 17 residues. The CDR3 spells CASSQGPSREGGETQYF. The DNA for the CDR3 is TGCGCCAGCAGCCAAGGACCCTCGCGGGAGGGCGGGGAGACCCAGTACTTC.

The rearrangement joins TRBV28 to TRBJ1-2; D uncertain. Germline V CDR1 and CDR2: MDHEN, SYDVKM. V was clipped by 1 base and J by 7 bases, with 10 bases between them. The CDR3 has 13 amino acids. This CDR3 reads CASSLLAGSGYTF. DNA for the CDR3: TGTGCCAGCAGTTTATTGGCCGGGTCTGGCTACACCTTC.

The rearrangement joins TRBV19 to TRBJ1-2, with TRBD1 as a possible D gene (5 bases). CDR1 and CDR2 (germline): LNHDA, SQIVND (reference sequence). Deletions cut 7 bases from V and 2 bases from J, with 14 bases between. The length of the CDR3 is 14 residues. CDR3 bases: TGTGCCAGTACCAAGCAGGGCCGGAACTATGGCTACACCTTC. Translating gives CASTKQGRNYGYTF.

The chain recombines TRBV27 with TRBJ1-1; D unresolved. Germline V CDR1 and CDR2: MNHEY, SMNVEV (reference sequence). The CDR3 extends over 14 amino acids. V dropped 6 bases and J dropped 0 bases, with 11 bases sitting between them. As DNA, the CDR3 is TGTGCCAGCAGGCCCGGGCAAATGAACACTGAAGCTTTCTTT. Translation: CASRPGQMNTEAFF.

J is TRBJ2-7 and V is TRBV6-5; possibly TRBD2 for D (6 bases). Trimming removed 5 bases at V and 3 bases at J, with 8 bases between. The CDR3 is made up of 12 amino acids. CDR1 is MNHEY and CDR2 is SVGAGI in the germline V gene. The CDR3 here is CASSPGGYEQYF. CDR3 in DNA: TGTGCCAGCAGTCCCGGGGGCTACGAGCAGTACTTC.

The V and J genes are TRBV12-5 and TRBJ2-7; D unclear. Germline-derived CDR1 and CDR2 are LGHNT and FRNRAP. The CDR3 loop spans 10 amino acids. V dropped 1 base and J dropped 5 bases, with 0 bases sitting between them. The DNA of the CDR3 is TGTGCTAGTGGTTTGGACGAGCAGTACTTC. Amino acid sequence: CASGLDEQYF. Combining the CDR3 with reference TRBV12-5 and TRBJ2-7 gives the whole variable domain DARVTQTPRHKVTEMGQEVTMRCQPILGHNTVFWYRQTMMQGLELLAYFRNRAPLDDSGMPKDRFSAEMPDATLATLKIQPSEPRDSAVYFCASGLDEQYFGPGTRLTVT.